What follows is one T cell receptor beta chain and its context. This clone came up many times. Its antigen is currently not known. No base-level quality is on record; no much larger clone is a single base apart. The CDR3 runs 15 residues from the cysteine to the phenylalanine. Of the read, only the CDR3 DNA is kept; its 45 bases are in frame from base 1. V is cut by 0 bases and J by 7 bases, and the space between the germline ends is 13 bases. CDR1 MGHRA and CDR2 YSYEKL were looked up in the germline V gene. The method behind the library was PCR. TCRdb records Illumina HiSeq 4000 as the sequencer. The TCR beta-chain CDR3 region of each patient was profiled by high-throughput sequencing. As for the original processing: The researchers built a classifier to tell apart papillary thyroid cancer patients with distant metastasis, based on CDR3 differences among clinicopathological groups. Repertoire diversity was assessed with the Shannon index, and tumor-blood repertoire similarity with the Morisita-Horn index. TCRdb's own reprocessing of the public reads used fastp at Q25 and MiXCR and kept productive beta chains. TCRdb, rather than the study authors, made the V and J calls. Here the sample has 70,000 or so clones; 11% to 15% occur a single time. The top ten clonotypes cover about 6% of the sample.

No treatment had been received by any patient before thyroid surgery. The study retrospectively analysed patient clinical samples collected from the early 2010s to the late 2010s using T-cell receptor beta sequencing. This entry comes from a study of metastatic and nonmetastatic thyroid tumors (dated by TCRdb to 2019 to 2021). Regarding the study in general: The researchers compared repertoires between peripheral blood samples and tumor or nodule tissue samples from patients with malignant or benign thyroid disease.

Results and caveats for the whole study, not just this receptor: TCR beta diversity was reported as significantly higher in malignant tumors than in benign nodules, in both blood and tumor samples.

The sequence is built from TRBV4-1 and TRBJ2-1; TRBD2 might be the D gene, on 5 matching bases. The receptor's source is a male donor with papillary thyroid cancer or a benign thyroid nodule (not recorded which). Some clones in this sample may be carry-over from other donors' samples. The sequenced material came from blood. Here is the DNA: TGCGCCAGCAGCCAAGACGAGGGCAGACTAAATGAGCAGTTCTTC. Its translation is CASSQDEGRLNEQFF.